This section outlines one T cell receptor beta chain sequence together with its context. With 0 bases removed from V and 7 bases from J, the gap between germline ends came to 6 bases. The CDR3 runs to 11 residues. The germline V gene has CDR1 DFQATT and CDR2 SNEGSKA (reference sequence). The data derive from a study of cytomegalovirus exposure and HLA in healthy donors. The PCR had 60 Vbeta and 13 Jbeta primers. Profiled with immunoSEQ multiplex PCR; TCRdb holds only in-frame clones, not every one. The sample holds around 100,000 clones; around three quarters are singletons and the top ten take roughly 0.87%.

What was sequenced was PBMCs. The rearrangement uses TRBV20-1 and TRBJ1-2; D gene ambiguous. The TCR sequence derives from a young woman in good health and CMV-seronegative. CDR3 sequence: CSAREGSGYTF. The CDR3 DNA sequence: TGCAGTGCTAGAGAGGGCTCTGGCTACACCTTC.